The 14 T cell receptor beta chains in this list originate from one sample, sequenced in a study of blood T cell repertoires in COVID-19. TCRdb's copy holds only in-frame clones and misses some; the assay was immunoSEQ multiplex PCR. Of 350,000 to 450,000 clones listed, approximately 86% are singletons. Sequencing was performed on peripheral blood. The receptor source for this set is a woman aged 60-75 years with COVID-19, enrolled during active disease.

The chain recombines TRBV9 with TRBJ1-1; tentative D call: TRBD1 (5 bases). Per germline, CDR1 SGDLS and CDR2 YYNGEE. The V gene lost 6 bases and the J gene lost 4 bases, with 16 bases spanning the gap. This CDR3 is 14 amino acids long. CDR3 protein: CASKMQQGSTEAFF. The CDR3 DNA follows: TGTGCCAGCAAAATGCAGCAGGGATCCACTGAAGCTTTCTTT.

The chain recombines TRBV11-2 with TRBJ1-1; tentative D call: TRBD1 (5 bases). Germline CDR1 and CDR2: SGHAT and FQNNGV. The CDR3 is 16 amino acids. The ends were cut back, 1 base at V and 1 base at J, with 13 bases in the middle. The CDR3 is CASSLGWGGANTEAFF. CDR3 DNA: TGTGCCAGCAGCTTAGGGTGGGGGGGAGCGAACACTGAAGCTTTCTTT.

The V gene is TRBV19, the J gene TRBJ1-2; the D is unclear. Trimming left V 4 bases short and J 9 bases short, with 15 bases between. Germline V lookup: CDR1 LNHDA, CDR2 SQIVND (reference sequence). CDR3 length equals 13 residues. The CDR3 sequence: CASSREERGSYTF. The CDR3 nucleotides are TGTGCCAGTAGTAGAGAAGAGCGGGGAAGCTACACCTTC.

The V and J genes are TRBV11-2 and TRBJ2-3; D unresolved. Per germline, CDR1 SGHAT and CDR2 FQNNGV. The CDR3 has 14 residues. The V gene lost 5 bases and the J gene lost 5 bases, with 14 bases spanning the gap. In DNA, the CDR3 is TGTGCCAGCAGCCAATTCTTGGGCCGAGATACGCAGTATTTT. Translation: CASSQFLGRDTQYF.

V gene TRBV11-3 combines with J gene TRBJ2-1; 12 bases agree with TRBD1. The CDR3 totals 19 residues. With 5 bases clipped from V and 2 bases from J, the junction kept 13 bases outside the gene matches. Germline V gene lookup returns CDR1 SGHNT and CDR2 YENEEA. CDR3 nucleotides: TGTGCCAGCAGCCAAGTGCCGGGACAGGGGGCGGGACCCTACAATGAGCAGTTCTTC. Translating it yields CASSQVPGQGAGPYNEQFF.

The chain links TRBV10-2 to TRBJ2-7; 10 bases are a match to TRBD2. V shed 6 bases, J shed 6 bases, and the junction held 8 bases outside the gene matches. In germline, CDR1 is WSHSY, CDR2 SAAADI. The CDR3 sequence is 14 residues long. CDR3 sequence reads: CASSEAGGRSEQYF. The DNA of the CDR3 is TGCGCCAGCAGCGAAGCGGGGGGGCGTTCCGAGCAGTACTTC.

The sample holds one count of this clone. This chain links TRBV7-2 with TRBJ2-3, with 9 bases identical to TRBD1. The CDR3 length is 17 residues. Germline CDR1 SGHTA, CDR2 FQGNSA. V was clipped by 5 bases and J by 8 bases; unmatched bases: 17. CDR3: CASSPRTSGQGRGTQYF. The CDR3 bases are TGTGCCAGCAGCCCAAGGACATCGGGACAGGGAAGAGGTACGCAGTATTTT.

The chain recombines TRBV4-1 with TRBJ1-4; D not resolved. The CDR3 has 13 residues. Between the trimmed V and J ends, which lost 1 base and 4 bases, there was a span of 4 bases. Germline-derived CDR1 and CDR2 are MGHRA and YSYEKL. The CDR3 region is CASSQGLNEKLFF. DNA of the CDR3: TGCGCCAGCAGCCAAGGACTTAATGAAAAACTGTTTTTT.

J is TRBJ1-5 and V is TRBV6-5; D unresolved. Per germline, CDR1 MNHEY and CDR2 SVGAGI. V shed 7 bases and J shed 4 bases, with 11 bases lying between them. This CDR3 has 13 residues. The CDR3 DNA reads TGTGCCAGCAACCGGGGAGGGAATCAGCCCCAGCATTTT. This gives the protein CASNRGGNQPQHF.

This clone occurred a few times. The rearrangement links TRBV6-6 to TRBJ1-1; a weak D match, TRBD1 (5 bases). CDR1 is MNHNY, CDR2 SVGAGI, per germline (reference sequence). V was clipped by 5 bases and J by 2 bases, with 9 bases between them. The CDR3 loop spans 13 amino acids. CDR3 coding DNA: TGTGCCAGCAGTAACACAGGAAACACTGAAGCTTTCTTT. Amino acids: CASSNTGNTEAFF.

The chain couples TRBV6-6 to TRBJ2-1; 7 bases map to TRBD2. After removal of 7 bases from V and 1 base from J, the junction contained 7 bases not matched to a gene. CDR3 length: 15 amino acids. Germline lookup yields CDR1 MNHNY and CDR2 SVGAGI (reference sequence). The CDR3 bases are TGTGCCAGCACGGCTAGCGGTTCATCCTACAATGAGCAGTTCTTC. Amino acids: CASTASGSSYNEQFF.

V and J are TRBV5-1 and TRBJ2-5; D perhaps matches TRBD1 (6 bases). This CDR3 is built from 15 residues. The germline V gene encodes CDR1 SGHRS and CDR2 YFSETQ. Trimming took 2 bases from V and 5 from J, leaving 16 bases between them. The CDR3 reads CASSLSHRVAETQYF. The CDR3 nucleotides read TGCGCCAGCAGCTTAAGTCACAGGGTCGCCGAGACCCAGTACTTC. Full variable domain (outside the CDR3, taken from reference TRBV5-1 and TRBJ2-5): KAGVTQTPRYLIKTRGQQVTLSCSPISGHRSVSWYQQTPGQGLQFLFEYFSETQRNKGNFPGRFSGRQFSNSRSEMNVSTLELGDSALYLCASSLSHRVAETQYFGPGTRLLVL.

Details on this clone: The sample contains more than one DNA sequence encoding this CDR3. This chain joins TRBV5-1 and TRBJ1-1, with D possibly matching TRBD1 (5 bases). CDR1 SGHRS and CDR2 YFSETQ come from the germline V gene. This CDR3 is 14 amino acids long. Trimming stripped 2 bases from V and 1 base from J, with 9 bases between. CDR3 DNA sequence: TGCGCCAGCAGCTTAGCCGGGGGGAACACTGAAGCTTTCTTT. It yields the protein CASSLAGGNTEAFF.

The V and J genes are TRBV13 and TRBJ2-2; 8 bases fit TRBD2. Germline CDR1 PRHDT, CDR2 FYEKMQ (reference sequence). This CDR3 is built from 14 residues. V gave up 1 base and J gave up 6 bases; unmatched junction bases: 1. CDR3 nucleotides: TGTGCCAGCAGCTTAGCGGGGGGGCCCGGGGAGCTGTTTTTT. Translation: CASSLAGGPGELFF.